The 21 T cell receptor beta chains below were found in one sample sequenced in a study of memory CD4+ T cells and cytomegalovirus serostatus. Produced via immunoSEQ multiplex PCR; TCRdb's table is partial and in-frame only. Among around 45,000 clones listed, more than 65% were seen once. The sort gate was single viable CD3+CD4+CD8-CD45RO+ cells for memory CD4+ T cells. Sequencing was done on a sample of memory CD4+ T cells from blood. The receptors were gathered from an adult in good health and CMV-seronegative.

This chain connects TRBV19 to TRBJ1-3, with unresolved D. The germline V gene has CDR1 LNHDA and CDR2 SQIVND (reference sequence). This CDR3 contains 15 residues. Trimming took off 3 bases at V and 0 bases at J, with 9 bases between the two ends. The CDR3 nucleotides read TGTGCCAGTAGTATCGGAGGCGGCTCTGGAAACACCATATATTTT. Amino acid sequence: CASSIGGGSGNTIYF.

CDR3 coding DNA: TGTGCCAGCAGCCCTGTTGGTAGGGAGCCCCAGCATTTT. Amino acids: CASSPVGREPQHF. V usage is TRBV5-6 and J usage is TRBJ1-5, with D hard to call. Trimming pared 4 bases from V and 8 bases from J, leaving 13 bases between. CDR3 length: 13 amino acids. The germline CDR1 and CDR2 sequences are SGHDT and YYEEEE.

CDR3 residues: CASSSGGPSETQYF. The DNA for the CDR3 is TGTGCCAGCAGCTCGGGGGGGCCTTCGGAGACCCAGTACTTC. This chain links TRBV7-2 with TRBJ2-5, with 8 bases that match TRBD2. J lost 5 bases, V lost 4 bases, and 6 bases had no gene match. Germline CDR1 and CDR2: SGHTA and FQGNSA. The length of the CDR3 is 14 residues.

The V call is TRBV2, the J call TRBJ2-2; the D gene could be TRBD1 or TRBD2 (6 bases each). V lost 8 bases, J lost 0 bases, and 10 bases lay in between. This CDR3 comprises 14 residues. The V gene's germline CDR1 is SNHLY and CDR2 FYNNEI. In nucleotides, the CDR3 is TGTGCCAGCCGGGGGCTCGCGAACACCGGGGAGCTGTTTTTT. It codes for CASRGLANTGELFF.

The V gene is TRBV19, the J gene TRBJ2-2; D possibly matches TRBD1 or TRBD2 (5 bases each). V lost 5 bases and J 0 bases, leaving 13 bases between the germline ends. This CDR3 has 16 residues. Looked up from germline, CDR1 is LNHDA and CDR2 is SQIVND (reference sequence). The CDR3 DNA reads as TGTGCCAGTAGTGGGTTCGGGGCTCCGAACACCGGGGAGCTGTTTTTT. Amino acids: CASSGFGAPNTGELFF.

The gene calls are TRBV7-3 and TRBJ2-4; maybe TRBD1 (5 bases). The CDR3 totals 20 residues. Germline-derived CDR1 and CDR2 are SGHTA and FQGTGA. The V gene lost 0 bases and the J gene lost 0 bases, with 21 bases spanning the gap. The CDR3 sequence: CASSLTHRYLSHLAKNIQYF. CDR3 nucleotide sequence: TGTGCCAGCAGCTTAACGCACAGGTATTTGTCCCATCTAGCCAAAAACATTCAGTACTTC. The complete variable domain, with remaining parts taken from reference TRBV7-3 and TRBJ2-4, reads GAGVSQTPSNKVTEKGKYVELRCDPISGHTALYWYRQSLGQGPEFLIYFQGTGAADDSGLPNDRFFAVRPEGSVSTLKIQRTERGDSAVYLCASSLTHRYLSHLAKNIQYFGAGTRLSVL.

This sequence joins TRBV19 and TRBJ1-2; 7 bases map to TRBD1. The CDR3 covers 14 residues. The trim removed 4 bases at V and 2 bases at J, leaving 4 bases unmatched. In germline, CDR1 is LNHDA, CDR2 SQIVND (reference sequence). The CDR3 bases are TGTGCCAGTAGTAGAAGGGACAGCAACTATGGCTACACCTTC. Translating it yields CASSRRDSNYGYTF.

V usage is TRBV7-6 and J usage is TRBJ2-5, with D unclear. The CDR3 extends over 15 amino acids. The germline V gene encodes CDR1 SGHVS and CDR2 FNYEAQ. The V end lost 6 bases, the J end lost 3 bases, and 17 bases lay between the germline ends. DNA of the CDR3: TGTGCCAGCAGACACCGCAATGGCATCGAAGAGACCCAGTACTTC. Protein product: CASRHRNGIEETQYF. Full variable domain (outside the CDR3, taken from reference TRBV7-6 and TRBJ2-5): GAGVSQSPRYKVTKRGQDVALRCDPISGHVSLYWYRQALGQGPEFLTYFNYEAQQDKSGLPNDRFSAERPEGSISTLTIQRTEQRDSAMYRCASRHRNGIEETQYFGPGTRLLVL.

V gene TRBV2 combines with J gene TRBJ2-1; a weak D match, TRBD1 (6 bases). Germline CDR1 is SNHLY and CDR2 is FYNNEI. The V end lost 7 bases, the J end lost 6 bases, and 16 bases lay between the germline ends. There are 14 residues in the CDR3. The CDR3 loop is CASTLRTDFNEQFF. CDR3 nucleotides: TGTGCCAGCACCCTGAGGACAGACTTCAATGAGCAGTTCTTC.

The chain joins TRBV15 to TRBJ1-6; no firm D call. V lost 5 bases and J lost 0, with 5 bases in between. The germline gives CDR1 LNHNV, CDR2 YYDKDF (reference sequence). The CDR3 is 14 residues long. This CDR3 is CATSGRSYNSPLHF. As DNA, the CDR3 is TGTGCCACCAGCGGCCGCTCCTATAATTCACCCCTCCACTTT.

The V gene is TRBV7-3, the J gene TRBJ1-2; D is possibly TRBD1 (6 bases). The CDR3 runs 14 residues. CDR1 is SGHTA and CDR2 is FQGTGA in the germline V gene. V lost 1 base and J 4 bases, leaving 10 bases between the germline ends. This CDR3 is CASSLIGQPYGYTF. CDR3 DNA: TGTGCCAGCAGCTTAATCGGACAGCCCTATGGCTACACCTTC. The full variable domain, its missing parts supplied by reference TRBV7-3 and TRBJ1-2, is GAGVSQTPSNKVTEKGKYVELRCDPISGHTALYWYRQSLGQGPEFLIYFQGTGAADDSGLPNDRFFAVRPEGSVSTLKIQRTERGDSAVYLCASSLIGQPYGYTFGSGTRLTVV.

The chain couples TRBV18 to TRBJ2-3; D gene uncertain. CDR3 size: 14 residues. V lost 2 bases to trimming and J lost 3 bases, with 9 bases between them. CDR1 is KGHSH and CDR2 is LQKENI in the germline V gene. The CDR3 DNA is TGTGCCAGCTCACCAGGACCGACGACAGATACGCAGTATTTT. Encoded protein: CASSPGPTTDTQYF.

The sample holds a few counts of this clone. V usage is TRBV5-4 and J usage is TRBJ2-1; TRBD1 aligns across 7 bases. V gave up 2 bases and J gave up 6 bases; unmatched junction bases: 8. CDR3 length equals 15 residues. Germline assignment: CDR1 SGHNT and CDR2 YYREEE (reference sequence). For the CDR3, the DNA is TGTGCCAGCAGCTTCTCGAGGGGGCCCGTCAATGAGCAGTTCTTC. Encoded protein: CASSFSRGPVNEQFF.

The chain employs TRBV19 and TRBJ2-3, with unresolved D. Deletions cut 1 base from V and 8 bases from J, with 7 bases between. The length of the CDR3 is 12 residues. Germline CDR1 LNHDA, CDR2 SQIVND (reference sequence). The CDR3, as DNA: TGTGCCAGTAGTATAGTGGGCGGTACGCAGTATTTT. It translates to CASSIVGGTQYF.

This rearrangement joins TRBV6-6 to TRBJ1-1; D ambiguous. From germline, CDR1 is MNHNY and CDR2 SVGAGI (reference sequence). V was shortened by 6 bases and J by 2 bases, with 10 bases between the two germline ends. This CDR3 spans 13 amino acids. As DNA, the CDR3 is TGTGCCAGCAGCTCAGACACCAACACTGAAGCTTTCTTT. Translated, it gives CASSSDTNTEAFF.

The chain employs TRBV28 and TRBJ1-2; no reliable D call. Germline loops: CDR1 MDHEN, CDR2 SYDVKM. V shed 6 bases and J shed 4 bases, with 12 bases lying between them. The length of the CDR3 is 13 residues. The DNA of the CDR3 is TGTGCCAGCAGGCTGGGCGGAGGCTATGGCTACACCTTC. It yields the protein CASRLGGGYGYTF.

The V call is TRBV19, the J call TRBJ1-2; D gene uncertain. V lost 7 bases and J 8 bases, leaving 20 bases between the germline ends. Germline V gives CDR1 LNHDA, CDR2 SQIVND (reference sequence). The CDR3 is 14 residues long. As DNA, the CDR3 is TGTGCCAGTAACACAAGGAGGTCAACCCTCGGCTACACCTTC. Translated: CASNTRRSTLGYTF.

The gene calls are TRBV11-3 and TRBJ2-1; perhaps TRBD1 as D (6 bases). V gave up 1 base and J gave up 9 bases, with 16 bases separating them. This CDR3 has 15 residues. CDR1 is SGHNT, CDR2 YENEEA, per germline. The CDR3 nucleotides read TGTGCCAGCAGCTTAGGGAGGACAGACTTGGGTGAGCAGTTCTTC. It yields the protein CASSLGRTDLGEQFF.

This sequence joins TRBV9 and TRBJ1-3; D gene uncertain. Trimming pared 3 bases from V and 4 bases from J, leaving 5 bases between. The CDR3 has 12 residues. The V gene's germline CDR1 is SGDLS and CDR2 YYNGEE. The CDR3 region has the DNA TGTGCCAGCAGCGCCGACGGAAACACCATATATTTT. This encodes CASSADGNTIYF.

V is TRBV29-1 and J is TRBJ1-1, with D hard to call. The CDR3 sequence is 12 residues long. V gave up 6 bases and J gave up 4 bases, with 12 bases separating them. The germline CDR1 and CDR2 sequences are SQVTM and ANQGSEA. CDR3 in DNA: TGCAGCGTCCGCCGGGGTTCCACTGAAGCTTTCTTT. This translates into CSVRRGSTEAFF.

This chain connects TRBV18 to TRBJ1-1, with unresolved D. This CDR3 region has 15 residues. Trimming took 3 bases from V and 4 from J, leaving 15 bases between them. The V gene's germline CDR1 is KGHSH and CDR2 LQKENI. CDR3 coding DNA: TGTGCCAGCTCACCCCCCTGGACCCGGGGCACTGAAGCTTTCTTT. This encodes CASSPPWTRGTEAFF.